This T cell receptor gamma chain was sequenced during a study of gamma-delta chains in newborns, infants, children (dated by TCRdb to between 2018 and 2021). Notes on the research overall: In the study title, it is stated that polyclonal expansion of innate gammadelta T cells is driven by microbial exposure immediately after birth. How innate gammadelta T cell populations in human newborns were shaped by microbial exposure immediately after birth was investigated in the study.

The CDR3, cysteine through phenylalanine, is 17 amino acids long. Kept here is only the CDR3 DNA, which spans 51 bases and is read in frame from base 1. The germline V gene encodes CDR1 GITISATS and CDR2 ISYDGTV (reference sequence). A remark on this clone: The antigen it binds to is not known. A junction boundary mismatches the germline segment, possibly from a read error.

Sequenced on an Illumina MiSeq. TCRdb called clones from the public reads with CATT, and repeated DNA sequences were later combined into one row. In this sample the table shows about 2,500 gamma-chain clones, over 25% of which occur a single time. 20% of the sample comes from the top ten. This TCR was sampled from a child who was a newborn, infant or young child, either healthy, febrile or measles-vaccinated (not recorded which). The sequenced material came from blood. The chain uses TRGV9 and TRGJP. The nucleotides are TGTGCCTTGTGGGAGGTGTTAGAAGAGTTGGGCAAAAAAAGCAAGGTATTT. Its protein reads: CALWEVLEELGKKSKVF.